One and the same sample provided the 7 T cell receptor beta chains below, sequenced in a study of regulatory T cells in long-lasting Graves disease (dated by TCRdb to the early 2020s). Libraries were prepared through multiplex PCR. This sample was sequenced with an Illumina HiSeq 4000. To build TCR beta libraries, CDR3 regions were amplified by Arm-PCR using iRepertoire HTBI primers. TCRdb reprocessing: public reads trimmed at Q25 with fastp, clones called with MiXCR, in-frame beta chains kept. Entries are consolidated by CDR3 protein sequence, retaining the most common genes and DNA. The sample table lists hundreds of thousands of distinct CDR3 sequences, about a fifth of them with a count of one. Less than 25% of the sample comes from the top ten. What this sample's time point label stands for: persistent/refractory GD, antithyroid drugs over 5 years with positive TRAb. For both TCR sequencing and RNA sequencing, RNA was extracted from PBMCs using TRIzol.

The sequenced sample was peripheral blood mononuclear cells (PBMCs), obtained when the disease was refractory, from a patient treated with antithyroid drugs. Receptors originate from a female donor with Graves disease.

The genes are TRBV7-2 and TRBJ1-5, with D perhaps matching TRBD1 (5 bases). The CDR3 is 16 amino acids. Trimming took off 1 base at V and 2 bases at J, with 12 bases between the two ends. Germline V gene lookup returns CDR1 SGHTA and CDR2 FQGNSA. CDR3 sequence (DNA): TGTGCCAGCAGCTTAGTTCTAGGGGTCGGCAATCAGCCCCAGCATTTT. Encoded protein: CASSLVLGVGNQPQHF.

V gene TRBV7-3 combines with J gene TRBJ2-1, with D tentatively TRBD2 (6 bases). Trimming took off 6 bases at V and 7 bases at J, with 16 bases between the two ends. The CDR3 spans 14 residues. CDR1 SGHTA and CDR2 FQGTGA come from the germline V gene. The CDR3 here is CASRGGGTPNEQFF. The CDR3 coding sequence is TGTGCCAGCAGGGGCGGCGGGACTCCGAATGAGCAGTTCTTC.

The table lists this clonotype with many counts. V gene TRBV28 combines with J gene TRBJ2-7, with D possibly matching TRBD2 (5 bases). Trimming shortened V by 2 bases and J by 4 bases, and 12 bases separated the two germline ends. This CDR3 comprises 14 residues. CDR1 MDHEN and CDR2 SYDVKM come from the germline V gene. The CDR3 is CASSLRGSWYEQYF. The DNA of the CDR3 is TGTGCCAGCAGTTTACGTGGGAGTTGGTACGAGCAGTACTTC.

The table lists this clonotype with a few counts. This sequence joins TRBV20-1 and TRBJ1-5, with a possible D match to TRBD1 (6 bases). The CDR3 runs 15 residues. From germline, CDR1 is DFQATT and CDR2 SNEGSKA (reference sequence). V was cut by 0 bases and J by 4 bases, with 13 bases left in between. CDR3: CSARDWGAGNQPQHF. CDR3 nucleotide sequence: TGCAGTGCTAGAGATTGGGGGGCAGGTAATCAGCCCCAGCATTTT.

This clonotype was found many times. The V and J genes are TRBV30 and TRBJ1-5; TRBD1 matches at 8 bases. This CDR3 contains 13 residues. CDR1 and CDR2 (germline): GTSNPN, SVGIG (reference sequence). J lost 7 bases, V lost 1 base, and 3 bases had no gene match. The CDR3 region has the DNA TGTGCCTGGAGTGCGGCAGGGGGCCAGCCCCAGCATTTT. Residues: CAWSAAGGQPQHF.

The V and J genes are TRBV27 and TRBJ1-5; D unclear. Trimming pared 5 bases from V and 5 bases from J, leaving 16 bases between. Germline V gives CDR1 MNHEY, CDR2 SMNVEV (reference sequence). The CDR3 runs 15 residues. CDR3 nucleotides: TGTGCCAGCAGTGCCCGGACGGGAATTTATCAGCCCCAGCATTTT. This codes for CASSARTGIYQPQHF.

This clonotype was picked up many times. The chain recombines TRBV28 with TRBJ2-5; possibly TRBD1 for D (6 bases). The CDR3 is 14 amino acids. Germline loops: CDR1 MDHEN, CDR2 SYDVKM. V dropped 3 bases and J dropped 5 bases, with 13 bases sitting between them. The DNA for the CDR3 is TGTGCCAGCAGTTTCGCCCCAGGGGTGGAGACCCAGTACTTC. This encodes CASSFAPGVETQYF.